These 17 T cell receptor beta chains came from one sample sequenced in a study of T cells in Graves' hyperthyroidism and ophthalmopathy. Researchers took RNA transcripts and amplified the TCR beta CDR3 regions from them. First-round RT-PCR with HTBI primers amplified the TCR CDR3 region. In TCRdb, the multiplex PCR reads were re-called with MiXCR into one record per CDR3 protein. The sample holds 300,000 to 500,000 distinct CDR3 sequences; under 15% are singletons and the top ten take 30% to 35%. Sequencing was carried out using blood. Source of these receptors: a woman aged 25 to 39 with Graves' hyperthyroidism.

This clonotype was seen a handful of times. The CDR3, as DNA: TGTGCCAGCAAACCCCCAGGCTCCTATCAGCCCCAGCATTTT. Translation: CASKPPGSYQPQHF. The chain combines TRBV2 with TRBJ1-5; no definite D call. The CDR3 sequence is 14 residues long. Trimming took 7 bases from V and 5 from J, leaving 15 bases between them. CDR1 and CDR2 from the germline V gene are SNHLY and FYNNEI.

The chain combines TRBV19 with TRBJ1-1; D is possibly TRBD1 (5 bases). The CDR3 has 14 residues. Germline-derived CDR1 and CDR2 are LNHDA and SQIVND (reference sequence). V shed 2 bases and J shed 1 base, with 8 bases lying between them. The CDR3 spells CASSINRKNTEAFF. The DNA of the CDR3 is TGTGCCAGTAGTATAAACAGGAAGAACACTGAAGCTTTCTTT.

This clonotype was detected a few times. V gene TRBV20-1 combines with J gene TRBJ2-3; 10 positions agree with TRBD2. Germline V gene lookup returns CDR1 DFQATT and CDR2 SNEGSKA (reference sequence). The V gene end was trimmed by 6 bases and the J gene end by 5 bases; junction bases not matched to a gene: 8. CDR3 size: 14 residues. The CDR3, as DNA: TGCAGTGCCCCTCTAGCGGGAGTTGGAGATACGCAGTATTTT. Translation gives CSAPLAGVGDTQYF.

This clonotype was recorded at least ten times. V and J are TRBV28 and TRBJ1-5, with 8 bases lining up with TRBD1. This CDR3 spans 15 amino acids. Per the germline V gene, CDR1 is MDHEN and CDR2 is SYDVKM. With V trimmed by 5 bases and J by 6 bases, 9 bases remained unmatched. CDR3 in amino acids: CASSQTGGRGQPQHF. The CDR3, as DNA: TGTGCCAGCAGTCAAACAGGGGGTCGGGGTCAGCCCCAGCATTTT.

The rearrangement uses TRBV9 and TRBJ2-1, with D maybe TRBD2 (5 bases). The CDR3 sequence is 16 residues long. Germline CDR1 and CDR2: SGDLS and YYNGEE. The V end was cut by 3 bases, the J end by 7 bases, with 20 bases between. The CDR3 bases are TGTGCCAGCAGCGAGGGAGCGCTCGATGGTTTGAATGAGCAGTTCTTC. This encodes CASSEGALDGLNEQFF.

This clonotype was observed at least ten times. V and J are TRBV3-1 and TRBJ2-7; TRBD2 matches at 7 bases. Trimming took 1 base from V and 2 from J; bases not matched to a gene: 5. The CDR3 sequence is 15 residues long. The germline gives CDR1 LGHDT, CDR2 YNNKEL (reference sequence). In DNA form, the CDR3 reads TGTGCCAGCAGCCAAGTTTCAGCGGGGACCTACGAGCAGTACTTC. Translated, it gives CASSQVSAGTYEQYF.

This clonotype was picked up many times. The chain uses TRBV11-1 and TRBJ2-1; possible D gene TRBD2, 5 bases. V was shortened by 1 base and J by 10 bases, with 8 bases between the two germline ends. The CDR3 consists of 12 residues. Germline V gives CDR1 SGHAT, CDR2 FQDESV (reference sequence). CDR3 residues: CASSLVGVEQFF. CDR3 bases: TGTGCCAGCAGCTTAGTCGGGGTCGAGCAGTTCTTC. Full variable domain (missing parts from reference TRBV11-1 and TRBJ2-1): EAEVAQSPRYKITEKSQAVAFWCDPISGHATLYWYRQILGQGPELLVQFQDESVVDDSQLPKDRFSAERLKGVDSTLKIQPAELGDSAMYLCASSLVGVEQFFGPGTRLTVL.

This clonotype was detected only a few times. This chain joins TRBV6-5 and TRBJ1-4, with D possibly matching TRBD1 (6 bases). V was trimmed by 2 bases and J by 7 bases, leaving 11 bases between them. The V gene's germline CDR1 is MNHEY and CDR2 SVGAGI. This CDR3 spans 14 amino acids. This CDR3 is CASSYGGGGEKLFF. CDR3 coding DNA: TGTGCCAGCAGTTACGGAGGGGGTGGTGAAAAACTGTTTTTT.

This clonotype came up many times. DNA for the CDR3: TGTGCCAGCAGGAGGAATGCGGATTATGGCTACACCTTC. The encoded protein is CASRRNADYGYTF. This rearrangement joins TRBV2 to TRBJ1-2; D unresolved. V lost 6 bases and J 5 bases, leaving 13 bases between the germline ends. The CDR3 is made up of 13 amino acids. From germline, CDR1 is SNHLY and CDR2 FYNNEI.

This clonotype was seen repeatedly, ten times or more. The J gene is TRBJ1-1, the V gene TRBV3-1; perhaps TRBD1 as D (6 bases). V gave up 0 bases and J gave up 1 base, with 9 bases separating them. The CDR3 consists of 15 residues. Germline V gives CDR1 LGHDT, CDR2 YNNKEL (reference sequence). In DNA form, the CDR3 reads TGTGCCAGCAGCCAAGAGGACAGACCGAACACTGAAGCTTTCTTT. Its translation: CASSQEDRPNTEAFF.

The V call is TRBV13, the J call TRBJ2-1, with 9 positions matching TRBD1. Germline CDR1 reads PRHDT; CDR2 reads FYEKMQ (reference sequence). This CDR3 region has 19 residues. The junction had 22 bases not matched to a gene; V was cut back by 11 bases and J by 2 bases. The CDR3 bases are TGTGCCCCCAAGGAGGTAAAGGACAGGGGTCTTGGAGCCTACAATGAGCAGTTCTTC. Residues: CAPKEVKDRGLGAYNEQFF.

The J gene is TRBJ2-1, the V gene TRBV20-1, with 9 positions matching TRBD2. From germline, CDR1 is DFQATT and CDR2 SNEGSKA (reference sequence). V gave up 3 bases and J gave up 0 bases; unmatched junction bases: 6. The CDR3 totals 16 residues. Here the CDR3 DNA reads TGCAGTGCTAGGAAAGTTAGCGGGGGCTCCTACAATGAGCAGTTCTTC. It translates to CSARKVSGGSYNEQFF.

At least ten counts were recorded for this clonotype. The rearrangement joins TRBV11-2 to TRBJ2-7; D may be TRBD2 (5 bases). This CDR3 is built from 14 residues. Looked up from germline, CDR1 is SGHAT and CDR2 is FQNNGV. Trimming stripped 1 base from V and 3 bases from J, with 10 bases between. Here the CDR3 reads CASSLVSGLYEQYF. CDR3 DNA sequence: TGTGCCAGCAGCTTAGTATCCGGACTCTACGAGCAGTACTTC.

This clonotype was observed a few times. The chain employs TRBV6-4 and TRBJ2-7; 13 bases map to TRBD2. V dropped 7 bases and J dropped 0; count of bases not matched to a gene: 9. Germline V gene sequence: CDR1 MRHNA, CDR2 SNTAGT. The CDR3 extends over 17 amino acids. CDR3 nucleotides: TGTGCCAGCATTCTCGGGACTAGCGGGATTATCTCCTACGAGCAGTACTTC. Its translation is CASILGTSGIISYEQYF.

At least ten counts were recorded for this clonotype. J is TRBJ2-7 and V is TRBV6-5; 10 nucleotides match TRBD2. This CDR3 has 18 amino acids. V shed 2 bases and J 2 bases; nucleotides not matched to a gene: 12. Looked up from germline, CDR1 is MNHEY and CDR2 is SVGAGI. The CDR3, as DNA: TGTGCCAGCAGTTACGGACTAGCGGAGGCCACCAATGCCTACGAGCAGTACTTC. Its translation is CASSYGLAEATNAYEQYF.

This clonotype was picked up many times. This sequence joins TRBV2 and TRBJ2-1, with TRBD2 as a possible D gene (6 bases). The V gene's germline CDR1 is SNHLY and CDR2 FYNNEI. The CDR3 is 13 amino acids. V lost 3 bases, J lost 9 bases, and 12 bases lay in between. Written as DNA, the CDR3 is TGTGCCAGCAGTGATACGCGGGACTTTGAGCAGTTCTTC. Its protein is CASSDTRDFEQFF.

The rearrangement links TRBV12-3 or TRBV12-4 to TRBJ2-2; 9 nucleotides match TRBD2. The trim removed 7 bases at V and 6 bases at J, leaving 9 bases unmatched. The CDR3 consists of 15 residues. The CDR3 nucleotides are TGTGCCAGCACCATAGCGGGAGTGGGTTCCGGGGAGCTGTTTTTT. It is translated as CASTIAGVGSGELFF.